Listed here are 24 T cell receptor beta chains from one sample, sequenced in a study of early T cells in non-severe SARS-CoV-2 infection. MiXCR, run by TCRdb on the 5' RACE reads, gives a single entry per CDR3 protein. The sample includes roughly 45,000 distinct CDR3 sequences, about an eighth seen only once; the top ten take roughly a tenth. Sequencing was done on a sample of whole blood. The receptor set was obtained from an adult who was a healthcare worker with PCR-confirmed SARS-CoV-2 infection or an uninfected control (not recorded which).

This clonotype occurred many times. The chain recombines TRBV5-1 with TRBJ1-3, with 7 bases fitting TRBD1. Germline-derived CDR1 and CDR2 are SGHRS and YFSETQ. The CDR3 length is 14 residues. Trimming at V came to 0 bases and at J to 9 bases, leaving 6 bases not matched to a gene. The CDR3 region has the DNA TGCGCCAGCAGCTTGGGACAGGGTCGAGGCACCATATATTTT. The encoded protein is CASSLGQGRGTIYF.

There are a few counts of this clonotype. This chain links TRBV3-1 with TRBJ2-1; weak D call: TRBD2 (6 bases). Germline V gene data show CDR1 as LGHDT and CDR2 as YNNKEL (reference sequence). Between the trimmed V and J ends, which lost 3 bases and 1 base, there was a span of 7 bases. This CDR3 is built from 14 residues. The CDR3 nucleotides are TGTGCCAGCAGCCACGCGGGATCCTACAATGAGCAGTTCTTC. Translation gives CASSHAGSYNEQFF.

This clonotype was seen ten or more times. V is TRBV6-5 and J is TRBJ1-5; the match to TRBD1 covers 10 bases. Trimming cost V 7 bases and J 4 bases; bases outside gene matches: 4. Germline V gene sequence: CDR1 MNHEY, CDR2 SVGAGI. This CDR3 contains 14 residues. CDR3 amino acids: CASKGTGENQPQHF. The CDR3 region has the DNA TGTGCCAGCAAGGGGACAGGGGAGAATCAGCCCCAGCATTTT.

The chain combines TRBV7-2 with TRBJ2-1, with 7 bases lining up with TRBD2. Germline CDR1 reads SGHTA; CDR2 reads FQGNSA. CDR3 size: 16 residues. Trimming removed 3 bases from V and 0 bases from J; junction bases left unmatched: 5. The CDR3 is CASSFSGPSSYNEQFF. As DNA, the CDR3 is TGTGCCAGCAGCTTTAGCGGGCCTAGCTCCTACAATGAGCAGTTCTTC.

This clonotype was counted many times. V and J are TRBV6-4 and TRBJ2-3; TRBD2 aligns across 7 bases. V lost 3 bases to trimming and J lost 6 bases; unmatched junction nucleotides: 6. This CDR3 has 14 amino acids. Germline V gives CDR1 MRHNA, CDR2 SNTAGT. This CDR3 is CASSEAGAGDTQYF. The DNA of the CDR3 is TGTGCCAGCAGTGAGGCGGGAGCAGGCGATACGCAGTATTTT.

This clonotype was observed a handful of times. The chain recombines TRBV18 with TRBJ2-5; D is ambiguous. The CDR3 is made up of 14 amino acids. Germline CDR1 is KGHSH and CDR2 is LQKENI. Trimming shortened V by 3 bases and J by 2 bases, and 10 bases separated the two germline ends. The CDR3 protein is CASSPATLQETQYF. The CDR3 region has the DNA TGTGCCAGCTCACCGGCTACTCTGCAAGAGACCCAGTACTTC.

This clonotype was recorded at least ten times. This rearrangement joins TRBV7-2 to TRBJ2-7; D is unclear. The CDR3 is 11 residues long. V lost 2 bases to trimming and J lost 6 bases, with 5 bases between them. Germline lookup yields CDR1 SGHTA and CDR2 FQGNSA. The CDR3 DNA reads as TGTGCCAGCAGCTTAACGGCCGAGCAGTACTTC. Translating gives CASSLTAEQYF.

In its sample, this clonotype was seen many times. The chain links TRBV20-1 to TRBJ2-1; 7 bases align to TRBD2. The V and J ends lost 1 base and 4 bases, in that order; junction bases with no gene match: 4. Germline V gives CDR1 DFQATT, CDR2 SNEGSKA (reference sequence). There are 14 residues in the CDR3. The CDR3 region is CSARARGEYNEQFF. The CDR3 bases are TGCAGTGCTAGAGCCCGGGGGGAATACAATGAGCAGTTCTTC.

The V and J genes are TRBV6-4 and TRBJ1-1; D is unresolved. V was shortened by 8 bases and J by 1 base, with 8 bases between the two germline ends. CDR3 length: 12 residues. The germline V gene has CDR1 MRHNA and CDR2 SNTAGT. CDR3 nucleotides: TGTGCCAGCCCGTGGGGGAACACTGAAGCTTTCTTT. This codes for CASPWGNTEAFF.

The V and J genes are TRBV21-1 and TRBJ2-1. TRBV21-1 is a documented pseudogene. There are 13 residues in the CDR3. This CDR3 reads CASSKAGPNEQFF. CDR3 bases: TGTGCCAGCAGCAAAGCGGGACCCAATGAGCAGTTCTTC.

J is TRBJ2-7 and V is TRBV18, with D tentatively TRBD1 (6 bases). The germline V and J ends were trimmed by 1 base and 2 bases, with 18 bases remaining between them. This CDR3 is built from 17 residues. Looked up from germline, CDR1 is KGHSH and CDR2 is LQKENI. This chain's CDR3 is CASSPQLGAGNPYEQYF. The CDR3 DNA reads TGTGCCAGCTCACCACAGTTGGGGGCAGGAAATCCCTACGAGCAGTACTTC.

This clonotype has ten or more counts. V gene TRBV20-1 combines with J gene TRBJ2-3, with TRBD2 matching over 9 bases. The CDR3 spans 15 residues. Germline CDR1 is DFQATT and CDR2 is SNEGSKA (reference sequence). J was trimmed by 2 bases and V by 3 bases; bases with no gene match: 6. CDR3 bases: TGCAGTGCTAGTCTCGCTAGCGGGACCACAGATACGCAGTATTTT. This gives the protein CSASLASGTTDTQYF.

J is TRBJ2-1 and V is TRBV20-1; 11 positions agree with TRBD1. The CDR3 has 13 amino acids. Germline assignment: CDR1 DFQATT and CDR2 SNEGSKA (reference sequence). The V gene end was trimmed by 6 bases and the J gene end by 7 bases; junction bases not matched to a gene: 5. The CDR3 region is CSAEDRGRNEQFF. The CDR3 nucleotides read TGCAGTGCCGAGGACAGGGGGCGGAATGAGCAGTTCTTC.

This clonotype showed up just a few times. The rearrangement links TRBV11-2 to TRBJ2-3, with TRBD2 matching over 13 bases. Germline loops: CDR1 SGHAT, CDR2 FQNNGV. V lost 4 bases to trimming and J lost 8 bases; unmatched junction nucleotides: 9. CDR3 size: 16 residues. The CDR3 DNA sequence: TGTGCCAGCAGCTCCGGGACTAGCGGGACCTTTGGTACGCAGTATTTT. It is translated as CASSSGTSGTFGTQYF.

This clonotype was seen more than once but under ten times. This chain connects TRBV11-2 to TRBJ2-4, with D maybe TRBD2 (5 bases). Germline lookup yields CDR1 SGHAT and CDR2 FQNNGV. The CDR3 has 15 amino acids. The V end lost 5 bases, the J end lost 7 bases, and 18 bases lay between the germline ends. CDR3 DNA sequence: TGTGCCAGCAGCCCCAACGTGGAGGTTCCGAACATTCAGTACTTC. Amino acid sequence: CASSPNVEVPNIQYF.

The V gene is TRBV5-1, the J gene TRBJ2-4; 8 nucleotides align to TRBD1. Germline trimming cut 0 bases from V and 1 base from J; bases unmatched to any gene: 0. The CDR3 length is 15 residues. Germline assignment: CDR1 SGHRS and CDR2 YFSETQ. In nucleotides, the CDR3 is TGCGCCAGCAGCTTGGACAGGGGGGCCAAAAACATTCAGTACTTC. Encoded protein: CASSLDRGAKNIQYF. Full variable domain (missing parts from reference TRBV5-1 and TRBJ2-4): KAGVTQTPRYLIKTRGQQVTLSCSPISGHRSVSWYQQTPGQGLQFLFEYFSETQRNKGNFPGRFSGRQFSNSRSEMNVSTLELGDSALYLCASSLDRGAKNIQYFGAGTRLSVL.

This clonotype showed up just a few times. V usage is TRBV19 and J usage is TRBJ1-2, with 12 positions matching TRBD1. Germline V CDR1 and CDR2: LNHDA, SQIVND (reference sequence). The CDR3 consists of 14 residues. Unmatched junction bases numbered 3, after V lost 6 bases and J lost 4 bases. The CDR3 region is CASSGTGGTYGYTF. As DNA, the CDR3 is TGTGCCAGTAGCGGGACAGGGGGCACCTATGGCTACACCTTC.

This clonotype was found many times. V is TRBV12-3 or TRBV12-4 and J is TRBJ2-3; 7 bases are shared with TRBD2. With V trimmed by 6 bases and J by 4 bases, 10 bases remained unmatched. The CDR3 totals 15 residues. CDR3 sequence (DNA): TGTGCCAGCAGCAAGGGAGGGCCTCCGCCAGATACGCAGTATTTT. Its protein is CASSKGGPPPDTQYF.

In this sample, this clonotype turned up many times. This chain uses TRBV6-2 or TRBV6-3 with TRBJ1-1, with 10 bases matching TRBD1. The CDR3 is 13 residues long. In germline, CDR1 is MNHEY, CDR2 SVGEGT. J gave up 6 bases and V 9 bases, and 7 bases lay outside the gene matches. DNA of the CDR3: TGTGCCAGTGGGACAGGGGTAGTGGCTGAAGCTTTCTTT. Translating it yields CASGTGVVAEAFF.

The table lists this clonotype with a few counts. The V and J genes are TRBV4-1 and TRBJ1-5; D remains unclear. Trimming took off 3 bases at V and 0 bases at J, with 3 bases between the two ends. This CDR3 is built from 13 residues. Germline V gives CDR1 MGHRA, CDR2 YSYEKL. The CDR3 nucleotides read TGCGCCAGCAGCCAGGATAGCAATCAGCCCCAGCATTTT. Translating gives CASSQDSNQPQHF.

The sample holds a few counts of this clonotype. The rearrangement uses TRBV6-5 and TRBJ2-4; D is possibly TRBD1 (6 bases). Germline CDR1 reads MNHEY; CDR2 reads SVGAGI. The CDR3 has 15 amino acids. V was cut by 4 bases and J by 8 bases, with 18 bases left in between. CDR3 nucleotide sequence: TGTGCCAGCAGTTTGATGGGACACCCGAGAGACATTCAGTACTTC. Translation: CASSLMGHPRDIQYF.

In DNA form, the CDR3 reads TGTGCCAGCAGTTCACCAGGGGAAAGCACTGAAGCTTTCTTT. It translates to CASSSPGESTEAFF. The V and J genes are TRBV12-3 or TRBV12-4 and TRBJ1-1; perhaps TRBD1 as D (6 bases). This CDR3 contains 14 residues. V was trimmed by 4 bases and J by 4 bases, leaving 13 bases between them.

The V and J genes are TRBV19 and TRBJ1-2; the match to TRBD1 covers 8 bases. CDR1 is LNHDA, CDR2 SQIVND, per germline (reference sequence). The CDR3 loop spans 16 amino acids. Germline trimming cut 3 bases from V and 1 base from J; bases unmatched to any gene: 7. CDR3 loop: CASSIRTGRINYGYTF. The CDR3 DNA is TGTGCCAGTAGTATCCGGACAGGGCGGATTAACTATGGCTACACCTTC. The complete variable domain, with remaining parts taken from reference TRBV19 and TRBJ1-2, reads DGGITQSPKYLFRKEGQNVTLSCEQNLNHDAMYWYRQDPGQGLRLIYYSQIVNDFQKGDIAEGYSVSREKKESFPLTVTSAQKNPTAFYLCASSIRTGRINYGYTFGSGTRLTVV.

This rearrangement joins TRBV6-6 to TRBJ2-7; unclear D gene. Per the germline V gene, CDR1 is MNHNY and CDR2 is SVGAGI (reference sequence). V was cut by 5 bases and J by 6 bases, with 17 bases left in between. The CDR3 extends over 14 amino acids. CDR3: CASSQTATSGEQYF. In DNA form, the CDR3 reads TGTGCCAGCAGTCAAACCGCAACTTCGGGCGAGCAGTACTTC.